This TCR beta chain was documented in a study of cytomegalovirus exposure and HLA in healthy donors (dated by TCRdb to the late 2010s). For context, the study as a whole: In an earlier analysis of 587 of the donors, approximately 260 Gb of sequence data and 90 million to 120 million unique TCR beta sequences from about 180 million T cells were reported. Approximately 310 gigabases of sequencing data and 75 million to 85 million unique TCR sequences made up an early release that covered approximately 650 HLA-typed donors. Of the approximately 400 genotyped donors, 81% were placed in the genetic ancestry cluster associated with self-reported Caucasian donors. The study aimed to test whether cataloging public T cell receptors could reveal signatures of past pathogen exposure. Using immunosequencing, the study profiled T cell repertoires from 666 subjects and related those repertoires to cytomegalovirus serostatus. Along with the approximately 600-subject first cohort, a separate validation cohort of approximately 110 different subjects was used. The study combined high-throughput TCR immunosequencing, statistical association of individual TCRs with disease status, and machine learning to predict cytomegalovirus infection status. A later analysis re-examined previously published TCR beta repertoires from about 700 donors and added high-resolution HLA genotyping to investigate patterns of TCR occurrence. In the later analysis, no new phenotypic data were used to find candidate immune exposures; instead, reliance was placed on TCR beta sequences and their occurrence across donors. An earlier analysis of approximately 580 of the donors used high-throughput TCR beta sequencing to judge whether each TCR beta V gene segment behaved as functional or pseudogenic. Donor age, sex, ethnicity and CMV serostatus were compiled alongside the repertoire data. A later genetic analysis used genome-wide SNP genotypes for about 65% of the roughly 670 donors, treating that subset as a discovery cohort. All discovery cohort repertoires had been generated on a single sequencing platform. Both class I and class II loci were covered by HLA typing, at four-digit resolution. The number of donors typed differed by locus, with roughly 620-630 for A, B, C, DRB1 and DQB1, roughly 520 for DQA1, approximately 580 for DPA1, and around 450 for DPB1. Five DR-DQ haplotypes were handled as single units for association and clustering because linkage in the cohort was strong. Across some 400 genotyped donors of the cohort, an average of approximately 240,000 unique TCR beta nucleotide sequences per donor were sequenced, and roughly a sixth of those sequences were non-productive.

The paper as a whole reports these results and caveats: The study listed approximately 150 TCR beta chains as associated with cytomegalovirus. Linkage disequilibrium might explain the correlated functional status among segregating V segments, but an unknown experimental factor could not be ruled out. The sequencing pipeline was judged likely to have produced a cluster of highly shared sequence variants as a technical artifact. In vitro tests confirmed that a few of the cytomegalovirus-associated TCR beta chains recognize cytomegalovirus antigens. Immune exposure information for the cohort was limited to CMV serostatus. The authors suggested that the approach could potentially be generalized to other disease states and immunological phenotypes. In a later analysis, several top co-occurrence clusters were reported to appear linked to parvovirus B19, influenza, CMV and Epstein-Barr virus. Because HLA typing was unavailable for some donors at each locus, only the typed subset was used in association tests. Strong co-occurrence of HLA alleles, especially DR and DQ, made assigning TCR associations to individual alleles difficult. V-gene and J-gene trimming of TCR beta chains was associated with a missense DCLRE1C variant in a later genetic analysis, and the association was replicated in an independent cohort. A later genetic analysis reported fewer N-insertions in productive TCRs among donors in an Asian-associated ancestry cluster than the roughly 640-donor mean. A later analysis found that TCR association rates varied across HLA loci, with DRB1 alleles showing the most associated TCRs and HLA-C alleles the fewest. In a later analysis, 16,951 TCR beta sequences were associated with specific HLA alleles at a false discovery rate of 0.05. Because counts were too low, approximately 15 rarely observed V segments, including chromosome 9 orphons, were excluded from the earlier analysis of roughly 580 of the donors. A later analysis found that HLA-associated TCR beta chains were more clonally expanded and had lower generation probabilities than equally common non-associated chains. Most TCR sequences were observed very rarely across donors, whereas some public TCRs were present in many individuals. The cohort was sequenced for TCR beta chains only, and without alpha or paired-chain data the features that could be detected were limited. The classifier was reported to diagnose cytomegalovirus status with high specificity and sensitivity in both the original cohort and the validation cohort. In a later analysis, most CMV-associated TCR beta chains were found to appear HLA-restricted, with HLA associations seemingly driven largely by CMV exposure. A further reported finding was that TCR beta sequences accurately predicted the HLA-A and HLA-B alleles for most subjects in the first cohort. In an earlier analysis of more than 450 of the donors, most TCR beta V segments were observed in productive rearrangements about 87% or about 30% of the time, broadly matching IMGT annotations. The presence/absence analyses assumed that sequencing depth was roughly uniform across donors, and that assumption may not be true. The 87-base-pair reads could not distinguish some IMGT-functional V segments, including TRBV6-2 and TRBV6-3, so those segments were excluded.

Details on this clone: Its cognate antigen has yet to be identified. The sample holds no much larger clone one base away, and base qualities are not on file.

Between the V and J ends, shortened by 0 bases and 8 bases respectively, the junction contains 13 bases. The CDR3 starts with the cysteine, ends with the phenylalanine, and has 14 residues. Left in the record is the CDR3 DNA by itself, 42 bases read in frame from the first base. Looking up the germline V gene yields CDR1 MRHNA and CDR2 SNTAGT. Libraries were constructed by the immunoSEQ multiplex PCR assay. A mixture of 60 forward primers for TCR Vbeta segments and 13 reverse primers for TCR Jbeta segments was used in the multiplex PCR. The CDR3 region of rearranged TCR beta genes was amplified from genomic DNA with a multiplex PCR assay. The Illumina HiSeq System was used to sequence the amplified TCR beta libraries as 87-base-pair reads. In the original analysis: A later analysis tallied 70 million to 100 million unique TCR beta chains across the 650 to 750 repertoires, and approximately 12 million of those chains were shared by two or more donors. Raw reads were error-corrected and collapsed into unique sequences with a nearest-neighbor algorithm that merged closely related sequences to remove PCR and sequencing errors. CDR3 sequences were aligned to IMGT reference sequences to assign V, D and J gene segments. For a sequence to be retained, a match of at least six nucleotides to both a V gene segment and a J gene segment was required. A rearrangement counted as productive if the CDR3 had no stop codons and remained in frame with V and J, and every other rearrangement counted as non-productive. CDR3 was defined by IMGT convention, running from the second conserved V-encoded cysteine to the conserved J-encoded phenylalanine. Sequences without an unambiguous match to a single V gene segment were excluded from the earlier analysis of several hundred of the donors. In an earlier analysis of approximately 610 of the donors, V segments were called functional above 56.7% productive rearrangements and were called segregating when the between-donor standard deviation exceeded 5%. A statistical classification framework was built for diagnosing cytomegalovirus status from the catalog of TCR beta chain sequences. V and J gene assignment, in a later analysis, came from comparing TCR nucleotide sequences with IMGT/GENE-DB human TR gene sequences. In a later analysis, CDR3 sequences and most-parsimonious VDJ recombination scenarios were assigned using the TCRdist pipeline. A later analysis defined each TCR beta chain by its CDR3 amino acid sequence plus V-gene family, and excluded reads lacking a unique V-gene family. As a way to deal with suspected cross-contamination and a sequencing artifact, a later analysis dropped 450 to 600 nucleotide sequences that were highly shared and had low generation probability. In a later analysis, a clonal expansion index was calculated for each public chain from normalized within-repertoire ranks of inferred template counts. A later analysis computed generation probabilities with a VDJ recombination model fitted to out-of-frame rearrangements, and checked the results against IGoR. Hypergeometric tests were used in a later analysis to score TCR-TCR, TCR-HLA and TCR-CMV co-occurrence, with a repertoire-size bias correction applied to the TCR pairs. False discovery rates were estimated in a later analysis by permuting HLA or CMV assignments 20 times. In a later analysis, co-occurring TCRs were grouped with DBSCAN, and TCRdist sequence similarity was added when clustering was performed within HLA-allele-positive subsets. Repertoires with fewer than 30,000 or more than 120,000 public chains, plus five repertoires with anomalous nucleotide sharing, were excluded from co-occurrence clustering. In TCRdb, the immuneACCESS table is reduced to in-frame sequences with V and J assigned. These tables do not hold every clone; where another copy was compared, an unresolved V gene accounts for under half, and the others remain unexplained. From that table come the V and J calls and clone size; the DNA was used to work out D and trimming. The sample contains more than 90,000 clones, approximately 72% of them found a single time. Of the sample, about 6.6% falls within the top ten clones.

The cohort consisted of hundreds of healthy bone marrow donors. At the time of sampling, every cohort member was nominally healthy, though immune exposures that went unrecorded were likely present. The donor tested CMV seropositive, placing the donor among the 289 seropositive members of the cohort. Every donor gave a peripheral blood sample, and the peripheral blood mononuclear cells from that sample were used for TCR beta sequencing. The Qiagen DNeasy Blood Extraction Kit was used to extract genomic DNA from the blood cell samples. Material for sequencing was PBMCs. The receptor was isolated from a man in his forties in good health and CMV-seropositive. Rearrangement joined TRBV6-4 to TRBJ1-2; no D gene call is confident. The DNA reads as follows: TGTGCCAGCAGTGACTCTTGGAAGGCGGGGGGCTACACCTTC. The resulting protein is CASSDSWKAGGYTF.